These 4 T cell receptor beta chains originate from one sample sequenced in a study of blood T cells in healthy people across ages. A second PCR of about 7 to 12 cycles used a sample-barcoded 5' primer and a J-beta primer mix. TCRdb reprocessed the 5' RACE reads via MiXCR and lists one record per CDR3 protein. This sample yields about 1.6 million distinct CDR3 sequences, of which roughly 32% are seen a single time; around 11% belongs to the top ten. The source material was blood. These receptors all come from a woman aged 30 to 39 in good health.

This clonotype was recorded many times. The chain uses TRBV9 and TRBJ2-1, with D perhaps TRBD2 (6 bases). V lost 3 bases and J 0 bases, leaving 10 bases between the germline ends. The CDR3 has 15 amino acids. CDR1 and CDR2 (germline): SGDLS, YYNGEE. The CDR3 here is CASSDGGSSYNEQFF. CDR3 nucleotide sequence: TGTGCCAGCAGCGATGGGGGGAGCTCCTACAATGAGCAGTTCTTC. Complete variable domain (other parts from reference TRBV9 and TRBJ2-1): DSGVTQTPKHLITATGQRVTLRCSPRSGDLSVYWYQQSLDQGLQFLIQYYNGEERAKGNILERFSAQQFPDLHSELNLSSLELGDSALYFCASSDGGSSYNEQFFGPGTRLTVL.

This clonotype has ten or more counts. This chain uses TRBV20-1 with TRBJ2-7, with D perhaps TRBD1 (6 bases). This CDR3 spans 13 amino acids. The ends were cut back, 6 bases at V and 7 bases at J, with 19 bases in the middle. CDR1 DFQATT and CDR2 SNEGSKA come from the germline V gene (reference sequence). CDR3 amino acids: CSAPQGKTGEQYF. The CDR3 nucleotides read TGCAGTGCACCACAGGGAAAGACGGGTGAGCAGTACTTC.

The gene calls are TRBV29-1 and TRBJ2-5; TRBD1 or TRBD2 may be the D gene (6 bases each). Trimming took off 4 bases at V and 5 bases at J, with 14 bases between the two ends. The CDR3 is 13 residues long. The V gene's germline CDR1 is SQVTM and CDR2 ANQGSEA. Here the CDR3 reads CSVVGGGWETQYF. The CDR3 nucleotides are TGCAGCGTTGTTGGAGGGGGTTGGGAGACCCAGTACTTC.

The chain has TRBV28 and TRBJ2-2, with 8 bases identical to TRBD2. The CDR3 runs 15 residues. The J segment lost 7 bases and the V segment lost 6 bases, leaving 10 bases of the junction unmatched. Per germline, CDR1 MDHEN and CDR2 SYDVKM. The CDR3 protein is CASRPSSGNSGELFF. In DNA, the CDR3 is TGTGCCAGCAGACCGAGTAGCGGGAATAGCGGGGAGCTGTTTTTT.